These 20 T cell receptor beta chains share one sample of origin, sequenced in a study of blood T cell repertoires in COVID-19. Profiled with immunoSEQ multiplex PCR; TCRdb holds only in-frame clones, not every one. In the table there are over 25,000 clones, roughly 91% of which are singletons. Sequencing was carried out using peripheral blood. These receptors were collected from a man in his 70s with active COVID-19.

This clone was seen only once. The CDR3 sequence is CASSRGTSFAGELFF. The CDR3 nucleotides read TGCGCCAGCAGCCGCGGGACTAGCTTCGCCGGGGAGCTGTTTTTT. The chain uses TRBV4-3 and TRBJ2-2; 9 bases are shared with TRBD2. The CDR3 consists of 15 residues. The V gene's germline CDR1 is LGHNA and CDR2 YSLEER. V was clipped by 4 bases and J by 6 bases; unmatched bases: 6.

The V gene is TRBV21-1, the J gene TRBJ1-2. TRBV21-1 is termed a pseudogene. The CDR3 is 15 amino acids. CDR3 sequence (DNA): TGTGCCAGCAGCAAGCGGGGGCCGGTTGACTATGGCTACACCTTC. Protein: CASSKRGPVDYGYTF.

This chain uses TRBV28 with TRBJ1-1; no clear D. CDR1 is MDHEN, CDR2 SYDVKM, per germline. There are 13 residues in the CDR3. V was shortened by 6 bases and J by 4 bases, with 12 bases between the two germline ends. The CDR3 sequence is CASSPGRVTEAFF. The CDR3 DNA is TGTGCCAGCAGCCCTGGGCGGGTCACTGAAGCTTTCTTT.

The chain uses TRBV7-2 and TRBJ1-4; 7 nucleotides align to TRBD1. Germline lookup yields CDR1 SGHTA and CDR2 FQGNSA. Trimming cost V 3 bases and J 5 bases; bases outside gene matches: 3. The length of the CDR3 is 14 residues. Written as DNA, the CDR3 is TGTGCCAGCAGCTTGGGACAGTCAAATGAAAAACTGTTTTTT. This encodes CASSLGQSNEKLFF.

As to this clone: One end of the junction is discordant with germline, which a read error may explain. The chain carries TRBV6-2 or TRBV6-3 and TRBJ2-1; D is ambiguous. The CDR3 has 13 amino acids. CDR1 MNHEY and CDR2 SVGEGT come from the germline V gene. CDR3 amino acids: CASNYHSYNEQFF. DNA of the CDR3: TGTGCCAGCAATTACCACTCCTACAATGAGCAGTTCTTC.

J is TRBJ2-7 and V is TRBV7-2; 12 bases line up with TRBD1. J lost 7 bases, V lost 0 bases, and 7 bases had no gene match. The CDR3 contains 16 residues. Germline CDR1 and CDR2: SGHTA and FQGNSA. The CDR3 sequence is CASSLAGGQGASEQYF. Here the CDR3 DNA reads TGTGCCAGCAGCTTAGCGGGGGGACAGGGGGCGTCGGAGCAGTACTTC.

In DNA form, the CDR3 reads TGTGCCAGCAGCTTAGTTAGTCGCGGCGAGCAGTACTTC. Protein: CASSLVSRGEQYF. V and J are TRBV11-2 and TRBJ2-7; D ambiguous. V was trimmed by 1 base and J by 6 bases, leaving 10 bases between them. The CDR3 runs 13 residues. Germline V gives CDR1 SGHAT, CDR2 FQNNGV.

The V call is TRBV6-2 or TRBV6-3, the J call TRBJ2-1, with TRBD2 identical over 7 bases. CDR3 length: 16 residues. Trimming removed 6 bases from V and 4 bases from J; junction bases left unmatched: 12. From germline, CDR1 is MNHEY and CDR2 SVGEGT. CDR3 sequence reads: CASSTGRGDGYNEQFF. As DNA, the CDR3 is TGTGCCAGCAGCACGGGCCGGGGGGACGGATACAATGAGCAGTTCTTC.

The CDR3 loop reads CASSEASLGGKLFF. The CDR3 nucleotides are TGTGCCAGCAGTGAAGCCAGCCTGGGAGGAAAACTGTTTTTT. This chain uses TRBV6-1 with TRBJ1-4; D uncertain. V shed 0 bases and J shed 10 bases, with 12 bases lying between them. Germline V gene data show CDR1 as MNHNS and CDR2 as SASEGT. CDR3 length: 14 amino acids.

This chain links TRBV6-1 with TRBJ2-3; 10 nucleotides align to TRBD2. This CDR3 comprises 16 residues. With V trimmed by 4 bases and J by 6 bases, 10 bases remained unmatched. The germline V gene encodes CDR1 MNHNS and CDR2 SASEGT. As DNA, the CDR3 is TGTGCCAGCAGTGCTCGTCGGGGGACTAGCGCCGATACGCAGTATTTT. This codes for CASSARRGTSADTQYF.

This chain connects TRBV9 to TRBJ2-3, with D perhaps TRBD1 (6 bases). The CDR3 is 14 residues long. V was cut by 5 bases and J by 4 bases, with 14 bases left in between. CDR1 is SGDLS, CDR2 YYNGEE, per germline. CDR3 region: CASSGQPLADTQYF. DNA for the CDR3: TGTGCCAGCAGTGGACAGCCCCTCGCAGATACGCAGTATTTT.

This chain links TRBV7-2 with TRBJ2-5; 9 bases line up with TRBD2. V gave up 5 bases and J gave up 7 bases; unmatched junction bases: 11. CDR1 and CDR2 from the germline V gene are SGHTA and FQGNSA. CDR3 length: 15 amino acids. CDR3 in amino acids: CASSQSSGILGTQYF. CDR3 nucleotides: TGTGCCAGCAGCCAATCTAGCGGGATACTCGGGACCCAGTACTTC.

This chain connects TRBV5-4 to TRBJ2-1; 11 bases agree with TRBD2. There are 17 residues in the CDR3. V shed 4 bases, J shed 0 bases, and the junction held 6 bases outside the gene matches. Germline-derived CDR1 and CDR2 are SGHNT and YYREEE (reference sequence). Here the CDR3 DNA reads TGTGCCAGCAGCCTTGGACTAGCGGGCTCCTCCTACAATGAGCAGTTCTTC. Amino acids: CASSLGLAGSSYNEQFF.

The CDR3 region is CASSQYAAGGPNTGELFF. The DNA of the CDR3 is TGCGCCAGCAGCCAATACGCGGCGGGAGGGCCGAACACCGGGGAGCTGTTTTTT. The V call is TRBV4-1, the J call TRBJ2-2; 9 positions agree with TRBD2. J lost 0 bases, V lost 2 bases, and 7 bases had no gene match. CDR1 and CDR2 (germline): MGHRA, YSYEKL. The CDR3 sequence is 18 residues long.

The chain combines TRBV2 with TRBJ1-5, with TRBD1 identical over 8 bases. Germline CDR1 and CDR2: SNHLY and FYNNEI. This CDR3 spans 16 amino acids. The junction had 10 bases not matched to a gene; V was cut back by 8 bases and J by 1 base. CDR3 protein: CASGGGQVGSNQPQHF. DNA for the CDR3: TGTGCCAGCGGGGGGGGACAGGTGGGAAGCAATCAGCCCCAGCATTTT.

The rearrangement joins TRBV28 to TRBJ2-5; 7 positions match TRBD2. J gave up 3 bases and V 1 base, and 5 bases lay outside the gene matches. The CDR3 sequence is 15 residues long. The germline V gene encodes CDR1 MDHEN and CDR2 SYDVKM. The CDR3 spells CASSLLREEEETQYF. CDR3 DNA: TGTGCCAGCAGTTTATTACGGGAGGAAGAAGAGACCCAGTACTTC.

The chain uses TRBV7-9 and TRBJ1-1, with D possibly being TRBD1 (5 bases). The CDR3 length is 13 residues. Germline loops: CDR1 SEHNR, CDR2 FQNEAQ (reference sequence). V was trimmed by 8 bases and J by 4 bases, leaving 14 bases between them. CDR3: CASDSSQGTEAFF. The CDR3 nucleotides are TGTGCCAGCGACTCCTCGCAGGGCACTGAAGCTTTCTTT.

The V call is TRBV10-2, the J call TRBJ2-7; D is uncertain. V was trimmed by 5 bases and J by 6 bases, leaving 11 bases between them. CDR1 and CDR2 (germline): WSHSY, SAAADI. The CDR3 has 12 amino acids. Here the CDR3 reads CASSPSRAEQYF. In DNA, the CDR3 is TGCGCCAGCAGTCCCTCGCGAGCCGAGCAGTACTTC.

This chain joins TRBV7-9 and TRBJ1-1, with unresolved D. V was pared by 1 base and J by 1 base, with 10 bases between. Looked up from germline, CDR1 is SEHNR and CDR2 is FQNEAQ (reference sequence). This CDR3 contains 15 residues. CDR3 amino acids: CASSLGHISNTEAFF. The CDR3 DNA follows: TGTGCCAGCAGCTTAGGACACATATCGAACACTGAAGCTTTCTTT.

There are a few counts of this clone. The J gene is TRBJ2-7, the V gene TRBV7-9; D possibly corresponds to TRBD1 (6 bases). Germline loops: CDR1 SEHNR, CDR2 FQNEAQ (reference sequence). This CDR3 has 14 amino acids. Trimming left V 3 bases short and J 0 bases short, with 9 bases between. The CDR3 DNA follows: TGTGCCAGCAGCTTCCGGGACACCTCCTACGAGCAGTACTTC. It is translated as CASSFRDTSYEQYF.